This T cell receptor beta chain was sequenced during a study of CD8+ T cells in alopecia areata. Study information: The drug, oral tofacitinib, was given to treated patients at 5 to 10 mg twice daily.

Using a FACSAria, the CD4+ and CD8+ T cells were sorted from the PBMCs. The CDR3 contains 16 residues. Germline loops: CDR1 LNHDA, CDR2 SQIVND (reference sequence). J lost 2 bases, V lost 2 bases, and 9 bases had no gene match. Extracted from the samples, RNA was reverse transcribed into cDNA to serve as the sequencing template. The repertoire was sequenced with immunoSEQ multiplex PCR; TCRdb's copy has only in-frame clones and lacks some. The sample shows roughly 200,000 clones, roughly 60% of them seen only once. Study results and limitations: In patients, TCRs were shared less clearly than in mice, and HLA may possibly be involved. In lesional scalp, particularly from alopecia totalis/universalis, clonality was higher than in normal scalp.

A word on this clone: The antigen is undetermined.

This receptor was taken from a human donor with alopecia areata. The gene calls are TRBV19 and TRBJ2-7; 7 bases map to TRBD1. The material was CD4+ T cells sorted from blood, obtained at week 0. The CDR3, as DNA: TGTGCCAGTAGTATACAACCGGACAGGCCTACCTACGAGCAGTACTTC. Encoded protein: CASSIQPDRPTYEQYF.